This T cell receptor beta chain stems from a study of T cells in Graves' hyperthyroidism and ophthalmopathy (dated by TCRdb to about 2019). Turning to the overall study: Peripheral blood samples were taken at the time of initial diagnosis, prior to any treatment. To identify distinguishing TCR V-J signatures, a discovery cohort of 100 patients was used, comprising some 45 with Graves' ophthalmopathy and some 60 with stable Graves' hyperthyroidism. An independent validation cohort of 18 to 20 hyperthyroidism patients and more than 15 patients who later progressed to ophthalmopathy tested prospective prediction of ophthalmopathy. For training and testing, the 100 or so patients in the discovery cohort were randomly divided in a 7:3 ratio. In more than 5 Graves' hyperthyroidism patients, the study also compared T-cell repertoires from thyroid tissue with T-cell repertoires from blood. Once sampling was done, hyperthyroidism patients were given methimazole at a starting dose of 30 mg daily, whereas ophthalmopathy patients were given high-dose intravenous methylprednisolone. TCR Vbeta CDR3 sequencing of 140 or so peripheral blood samples (approximately 44 ophthalmopathy, 75 hyperthyroidism and approximately 17 progressor patients) is reported in the paper.

Reading from cysteine to phenylalanine, the CDR3 counts 15 amino acids. The DNA shown is the 45-base CDR3, in frame from base 1. The germline V gene gives CDR1 as SGHTA and CDR2 as FQGTGA. V lost 2 bases and J lost 5 bases; the stretch between them is 15 bases long. The TCR beta CDR3 regions were amplified from the RNA transcripts. The TCR CDR3 was subjected to a first round of RT-PCR using the HTBI primer set and the Qiagen OneStep RT-PCR kit. A second multiplex PCR round built the libraries, followed by size selection and purification. The libraries were sequenced on an Illumina HiSeq2000 using paired-end 100 bp reads. The study's processing was this. Raw data were processed with SOAPnuke, discarding reads with adapters, uncalled bases, mean Phred below 15, or no exact constant-primer or identifier match. High-quality paired reads were merged using COPE v1.2.5, and each unique nucleotide sequence was defined as a clonotype. Clonotypes were aligned to IMGT TRBV, TRBD and TRBJ reference segments using MiTCR v1.1. Only V-J combinations with frequency above 0.0001, covering about 99% of repertoires, were analysed. A TCS score was defined as the ratio of F50 (clonal expansion) to E x V (chaos), with BLOSUM62-based TCRdist applied between CDR3 peptides within each V-J. Welch's t-statistics and random forest reduced roughly 540 V-J features to 13, which were used in a naive Bayes classifier (R e1071). TCRdb ran its own pipeline on the public reads, namely fastp trimming at Q25 and MiXCR clone calling, and kept in-frame beta chains. A single entry per CDR3 protein holds the most common genes and DNA from its merged rows. What appears here as the V and J calls and clone size reflects TCRdb's work, not the paper's. The sample table records roughly 180,000 distinct CDR3 sequences; about 9% of these occur just once. Jointly, the top ten make up about 20% of the sample.

Hyperthyroidism patients were newly diagnosed, had a disease duration of under 2 months, and were aged 18 to 65 years. Patients with uncontrolled infections, other autoimmune diseases, pregnancy or lactation were excluded. Diagnoses were established on the basis of clinical symptoms, serum thyroxine and TRAb, thyroid ultrasound, and orbital computed tomography. Blood from progressor patients was drawn when they were first diagnosed with hyperthyroidism, before any ophthalmopathy symptoms appeared. Ficoll-Paque density gradient centrifugation was used to isolate PBMCs from 8 to 10 ml of fresh peripheral blood. Patients classed as progressors first received a Graves' hyperthyroidism diagnosis and then went on to develop ophthalmopathy during follow-up. Total RNA was extracted with Trizol reagent, and quality was checked on an Agilent 2100 Bioanalyzer. General conclusions and limits of the study: Most expanded thyroid clonotypes (frequency above 0.001) were also found in blood, which suggests that blood repertoires may mirror thyroid immune responses. No statistical method was used to fix the sample size in advance, and group allocation was not hidden from the investigators. In validation, the model predicted progression to ophthalmopathy a median of approximately 6.6 months before onset, with 70% to 71% sensitivity and 72.22% specificity. A model built on a 13 V-J signature distinguished ophthalmopathy from stable hyperthyroidism, reaching 85% to 90% sensitivity and about 81% specificity in cross-validation and 80%/75% in testing.

This clonotype was counted many times. The specificity of this receptor is unknown. Base-call qualities are not available, and no considerably larger clone is one nucleotide away. Recombination joined TRBV7-3 with TRBJ1-2; TRBD1 is perhaps the D gene, given 6 matching bases. This receptor was taken from a woman aged 18-35 years with Graves' hyperthyroidism that later progressed to Graves' ophthalmopathy. Sequencing was performed on blood. The nucleotide sequence is TGTGCCAGCAGCTTAGGGGGACAATTTGGATATGGCTACACCTTC. It encodes CASSLGGQFGYGYTF.